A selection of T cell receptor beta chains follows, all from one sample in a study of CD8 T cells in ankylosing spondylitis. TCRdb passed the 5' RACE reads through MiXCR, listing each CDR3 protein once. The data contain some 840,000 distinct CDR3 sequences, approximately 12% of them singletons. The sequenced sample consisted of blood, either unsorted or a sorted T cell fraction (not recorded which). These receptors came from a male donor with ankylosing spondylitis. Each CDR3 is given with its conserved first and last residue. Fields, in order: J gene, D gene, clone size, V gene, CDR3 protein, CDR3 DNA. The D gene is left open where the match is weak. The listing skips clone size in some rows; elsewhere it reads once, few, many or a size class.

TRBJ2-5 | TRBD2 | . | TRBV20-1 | CSAMPPGLPQETQYF | TGCAGTGCTATGCCACCGGGACTACCACAAGAGACCCAGTACTTC
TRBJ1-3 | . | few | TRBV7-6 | CASSLSTGSSGNTIYF | TGTGCCAGCAGCTTATCTACAGGGAGCTCTGGAAACACCATATATTTT
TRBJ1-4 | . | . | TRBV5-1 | CASRTEGSEKLFF | TGCGCCAGCAGAACAGAGGGAAGTGAAAAACTGTTTTTT
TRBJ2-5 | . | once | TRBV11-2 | CASSLFGPGETQYF | TGTGCCAGCAGCTTATTCGGCCCAGGGGAGACCCAGTACTTC
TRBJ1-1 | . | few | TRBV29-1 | CSVVSRQSAEAFF | TGCAGCGTTGTGTCAAGACAATCCGCTGAAGCTTTCTTT
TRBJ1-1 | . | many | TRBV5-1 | CASAPQDPNTEAFF | TGCGCCAGCGCCCCGCAGGACCCGAACACTGAAGCTTTCTTT
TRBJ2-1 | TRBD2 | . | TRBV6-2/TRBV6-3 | CASSFQAGGYNEQFF | TGTGCCAGCAGTTTTCAAGCGGGGGGGTACAATGAGCAGTTCTTC
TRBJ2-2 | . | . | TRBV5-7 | CASSLGRAGPNTGELFF | TGTGCCAGCAGCTTGGGTCGAGCGGGCCCGAACACCGGGGAGCTGTTTTTT
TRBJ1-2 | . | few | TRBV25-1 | CASRGEGTGYTF | TGTGCCAGCAGGGGGGAAGGAACTGGCTACACCTTC
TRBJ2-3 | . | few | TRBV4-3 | CASSHSRDPIRQYF | TGCGCCAGCAGCCATTCTAGGGACCCTATAAGGCAGTATTTT
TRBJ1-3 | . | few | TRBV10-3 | CAIGQTVSGNTIYF | TGTGCCATCGGGCAGACGGTCTCTGGAAACACCATATATTTT
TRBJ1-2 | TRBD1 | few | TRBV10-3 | CAISTGQGDGYTF | TGTGCCATCAGTACTGGACAGGGAGATGGCTACACCTTC
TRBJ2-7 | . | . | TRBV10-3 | CASRDASDSYEQYF | TGTGCAAGCCGCGATGCTAGCGACTCCTACGAGCAGTACTTC
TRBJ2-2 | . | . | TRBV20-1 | CSARDPNTGELFF | TGCAGTGCTAGAGATCCTAACACCGGGGAGCTGTTTTTT
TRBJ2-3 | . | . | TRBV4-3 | CASSQEGWGAMDTQYF | TGCGCCAGCAGCCAAGAGGGCTGGGGCGCAATGGATACGCAGTATTTT
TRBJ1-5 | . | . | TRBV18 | CASSLKVGHQPQHF | TGTGCCAGCTCTCTTAAGGTTGGGCATCAGCCCCAGCATTTT
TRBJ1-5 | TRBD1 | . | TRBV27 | CASSPRTGVQPQHF | TGTGCCAGCAGTCCGAGGACAGGGGTACAGCCCCAGCATTTT
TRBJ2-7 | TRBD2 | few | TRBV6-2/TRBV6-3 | CASSYFVVAGGGRYEQYF | TGTGCCAGCAGTTACTTCGTGGTAGCGGGAGGAGGGAGGTACGAGCAGTACTTC
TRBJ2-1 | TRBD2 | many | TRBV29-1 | CSAEGLAEVQFF | TGCAGCGCCGAAGGACTAGCGGAGGTTCAGTTCTTC
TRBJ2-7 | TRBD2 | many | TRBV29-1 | CSVEGTSGGSSYEQYF | TGCAGCGTTGAAGGGACTAGCGGGGGATCCTCCTACGAGCAGTACTTC
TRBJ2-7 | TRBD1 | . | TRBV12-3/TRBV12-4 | CASSRDRVREQYF | TGTGCCAGCAGTCGGGACAGAGTACGGGAGCAGTACTTC
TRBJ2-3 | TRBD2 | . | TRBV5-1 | CASSLGLSGGLTDTQYF | TGCGCCAGCAGCTTGGGGCTTAGCGGGGGGCTCACAGATACGCAGTATTTT
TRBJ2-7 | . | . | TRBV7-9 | CASSLVVWGDYEQYF | TGTGCCAGCAGCTTAGTGGTATGGGGAGACTACGAGCAGTACTTC
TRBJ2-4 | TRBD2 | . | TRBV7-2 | CASSLSSGGNIQYF | TGTGCCAGCAGCTTAAGTTCGGGGGGAAACATTCAGTACTTC
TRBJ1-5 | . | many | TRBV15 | CATSRDIQGNQPQHF | TGTGCCACCAGCAGAGACATACAGGGAAATCAGCCCCAGCATTTT